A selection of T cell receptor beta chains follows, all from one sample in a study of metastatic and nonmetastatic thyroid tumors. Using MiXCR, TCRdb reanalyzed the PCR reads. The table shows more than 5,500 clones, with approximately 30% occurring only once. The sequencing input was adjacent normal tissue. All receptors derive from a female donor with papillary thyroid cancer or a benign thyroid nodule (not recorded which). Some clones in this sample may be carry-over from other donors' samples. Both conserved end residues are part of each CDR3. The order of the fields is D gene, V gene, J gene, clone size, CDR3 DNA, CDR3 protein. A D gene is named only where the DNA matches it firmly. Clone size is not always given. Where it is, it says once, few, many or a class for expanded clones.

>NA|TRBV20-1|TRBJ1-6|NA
TGCAGTGCTAGGGAAAATTCACCCCTCCACTTT
CSARENSPLHF
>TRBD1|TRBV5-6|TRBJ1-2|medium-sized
TGTGCCAGCAGCTGGTCAGGGGGACAAGGCTACACCTTC
CASSWSGGQGYTF
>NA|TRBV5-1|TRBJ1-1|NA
TGCGCCAGCAGCTCGGTACAGGGCCTGAACACTGAAGCTTTCTTT
CASSSVQGLNTEAFF
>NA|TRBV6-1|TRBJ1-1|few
TGTGCCAGCAGTGAATGGGCAGGGAACACTGAAGCTTTCTTT
CASSEWAGNTEAFF
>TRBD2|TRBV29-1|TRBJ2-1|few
TGCAGCGTTGTGCCTAGCGGGGCCTACAATGAGCAGTTCTTC
CSVVPSGAYNEQFF
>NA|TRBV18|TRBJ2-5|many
TGTGCCAGCTCACCAAACCAAGAGACCCAGTACTTC
CASSPNQETQYF
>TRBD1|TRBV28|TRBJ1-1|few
TGTGCCAGCAGTGAGACAGGGGAGGGCACTGAAGCTTTCTTT
CASSETGEGTEAFF
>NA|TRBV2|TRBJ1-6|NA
TGTGCCAGCCGGGAAAGGTCCTATAATTCACCCCTCCACTTT
CASRERSYNSPLHF
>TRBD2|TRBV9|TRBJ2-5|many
TGTGCCAGCAGCGTAGGTTCGGCTAGCGGGCTGTCAGAGACCCAGTATTTC
CASSVGSASGLSETQYF
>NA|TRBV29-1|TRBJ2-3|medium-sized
TGCAGCGTTGAATGGCTGGCTAAAAGGCAAGGTACGCAGTATTTT
CSVEWLAKRQGTQYF
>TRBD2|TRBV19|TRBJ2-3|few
TGTGCCAGTAGTACTAGCGGGAGCACAGATACGCAGTATTTT
CASSTSGSTDTQYF
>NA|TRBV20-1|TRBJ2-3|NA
TGCAGTGCTAGAACGGCGGCCCCACCCACAGATACGCAGTATTTT
CSARTAAPPTDTQYF
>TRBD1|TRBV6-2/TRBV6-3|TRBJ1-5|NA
TGTGCCAGCAAAGGAACGGGACAGCATCAGCCCCAGCATTTT
CASKGTGQHQPQHF
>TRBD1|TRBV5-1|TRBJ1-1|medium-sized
TGCGCCAGCAGCTACGATACCCGACAGGGGAAGGCTTTCTTT
CASSYDTRQGKAFF
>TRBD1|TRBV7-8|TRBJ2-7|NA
TGTGCCAGCAGCCAAAGGACAGGGGTTAACTACGAGCAGTACTTC
CASSQRTGVNYEQYF